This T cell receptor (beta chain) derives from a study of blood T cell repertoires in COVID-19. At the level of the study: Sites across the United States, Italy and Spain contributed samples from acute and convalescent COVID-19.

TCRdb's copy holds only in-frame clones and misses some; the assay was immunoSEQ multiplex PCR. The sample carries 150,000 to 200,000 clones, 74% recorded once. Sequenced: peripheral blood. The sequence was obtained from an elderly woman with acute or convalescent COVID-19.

CDR3 amino acids: CASSYTWTGSTGELFF. CDR3 DNA: TGTGCCAGCAGTTACACCTGGACAGGATCCACCGGGGAGCTGTTTTTT. The V call is TRBV6-2 or TRBV6-3, the J call TRBJ2-2; 7 nucleotides agree with TRBD1. Losses at the gene ends were 2 bases for V and 4 bases for J; bases not matched to a gene: 7. The CDR3 is 16 amino acids. The V gene's germline CDR1 is MNHEY and CDR2 SVGEGT.